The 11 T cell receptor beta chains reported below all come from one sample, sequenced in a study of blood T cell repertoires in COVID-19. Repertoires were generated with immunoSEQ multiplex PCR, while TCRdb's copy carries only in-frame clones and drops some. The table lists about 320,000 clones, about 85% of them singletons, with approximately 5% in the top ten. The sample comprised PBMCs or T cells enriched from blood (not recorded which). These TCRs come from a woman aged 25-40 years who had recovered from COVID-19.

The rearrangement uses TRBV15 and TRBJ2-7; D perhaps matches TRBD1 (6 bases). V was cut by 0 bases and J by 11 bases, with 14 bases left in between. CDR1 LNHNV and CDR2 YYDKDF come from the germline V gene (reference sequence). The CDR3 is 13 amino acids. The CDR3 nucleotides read TGTGCCACCAGCAGAGAAATTCGACAGGAAAAGTACTTC. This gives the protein CATSREIRQEKYF.

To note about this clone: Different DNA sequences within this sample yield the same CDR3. CDR3 coding DNA: TGTGCCTGGTCTAGAGTCACTGAAGCTTTCTTT. This translates into CAWSRVTEAFF. The chain uses TRBV30 and TRBJ1-1; D is ambiguous. The CDR3 has 11 amino acids. Germline loops: CDR1 GTSNPN, CDR2 SVGIG (reference sequence). V shed 5 bases and J shed 4 bases, with 8 bases lying between them.

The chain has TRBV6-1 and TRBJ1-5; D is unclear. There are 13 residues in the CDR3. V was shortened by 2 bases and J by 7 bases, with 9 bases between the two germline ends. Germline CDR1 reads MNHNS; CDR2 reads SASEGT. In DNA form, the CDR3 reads TGTGCCAGCAGTGAAAGCGGGAAACAGCCCCAGCATTTT. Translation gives CASSESGKQPQHF.

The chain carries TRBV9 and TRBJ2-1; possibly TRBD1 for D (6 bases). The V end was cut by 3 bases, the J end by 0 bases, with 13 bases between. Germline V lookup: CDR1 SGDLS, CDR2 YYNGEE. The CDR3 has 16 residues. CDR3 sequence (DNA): TGTGCCAGCAGCGATAACAGGGCAAGCTCCTACAATGAGCAGTTCTTC. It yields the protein CASSDNRASSYNEQFF.

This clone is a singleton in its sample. The CDR3 protein is CASRGWEYGYTF. The CDR3 nucleotides read TGTGCCAGCCGAGGGTGGGAGTATGGCTACACCTTC. The chain couples TRBV14 to TRBJ1-2; no clear D. Trimming shortened V by 8 bases and J by 5 bases, and 12 bases separated the two germline ends. The CDR3 covers 12 residues. Germline CDR1 is SGHDN and CDR2 is FVKESK. The entire variable domain, with the rest obtained from reference TRBV14 and TRBJ1-2, is as follows: EAGVTQFPSHSVIEKGQTVTLRCDPISGHDNLYWYRRVMGKEIKFLLHFVKESKQDESGMPNNRFLAERTGGTYSTLKVQPAELEDSGVYFCASRGWEYGYTFGSGTRLTVV.

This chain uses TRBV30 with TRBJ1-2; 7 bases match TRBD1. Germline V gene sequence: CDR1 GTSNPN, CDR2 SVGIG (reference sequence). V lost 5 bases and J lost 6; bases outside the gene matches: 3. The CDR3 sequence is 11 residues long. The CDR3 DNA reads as TGTGCCTGGCACAGGGGACATGGCTACACCTTC. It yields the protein CAWHRGHGYTF.

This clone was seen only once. CDR3 loop: CASSQVRDRVYGYTF. CDR3 DNA sequence: TGCGCCAGCAGCCAAGTTCGGGACAGGGTCTATGGCTACACCTTC. V is TRBV4-1 and J is TRBJ1-2, with 9 positions matching TRBD1. The CDR3 is 15 amino acids. The junction had 4 bases not matched to a gene; V was cut back by 1 base and J by 4 bases. The germline V gene has CDR1 MGHRA and CDR2 YSYEKL.

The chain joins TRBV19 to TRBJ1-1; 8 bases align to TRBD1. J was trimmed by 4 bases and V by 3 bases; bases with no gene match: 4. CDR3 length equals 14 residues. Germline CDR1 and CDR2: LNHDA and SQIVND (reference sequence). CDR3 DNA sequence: TGTGCCAGTAGTATCCCGACAGGGGCCACTGAAGCTTTCTTT. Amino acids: CASSIPTGATEAFF.

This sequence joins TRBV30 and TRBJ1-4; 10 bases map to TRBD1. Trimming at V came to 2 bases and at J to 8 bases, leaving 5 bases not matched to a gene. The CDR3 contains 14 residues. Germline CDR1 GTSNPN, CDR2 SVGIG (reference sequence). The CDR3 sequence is CAWSSGTGAEKLFF. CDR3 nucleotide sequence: TGTGCCTGGAGTTCCGGGACAGGGGCGGAAAAACTGTTTTTT.

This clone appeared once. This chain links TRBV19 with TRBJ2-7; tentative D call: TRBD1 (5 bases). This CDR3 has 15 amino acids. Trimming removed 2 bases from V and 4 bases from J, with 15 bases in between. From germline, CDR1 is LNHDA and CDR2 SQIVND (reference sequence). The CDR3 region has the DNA TGTGCCAGTAGTATAAAACACAGGCCGGCATACGAGCAGTACTTC. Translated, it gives CASSIKHRPAYEQYF. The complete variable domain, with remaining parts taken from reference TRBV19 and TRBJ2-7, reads DGGITQSPKYLFRKEGQNVTLSCEQNLNHDAMYWYRQDPGQGLRLIYYSQIVNDFQKGDIAEGYSVSREKKESFPLTVTSAQKNPTAFYLCASSIKHRPAYEQYFGPGTRLTVT.

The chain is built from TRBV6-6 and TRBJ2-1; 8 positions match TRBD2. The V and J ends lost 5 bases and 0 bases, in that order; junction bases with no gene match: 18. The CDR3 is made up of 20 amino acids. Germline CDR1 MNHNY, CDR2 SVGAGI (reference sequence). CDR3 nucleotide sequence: TGTGCCAGCAGTCTTAAAGCGGGGGCCGCTCCCCTGGGCTCCTACAATGAGCAGTTCTTC. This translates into CASSLKAGAAPLGSYNEQFF.